This T cell receptor (beta chain) was recovered during a study of T cell responses to AZD1222 COVID-19 vaccine (dated by TCRdb to the early 2020s). A note on the overall study: AZD1222 recipients whose second dose came at about 4 weeks and those whose second dose came at about 12 weeks were combined into one group, since spike-specific TCR depth and breadth did not differ between the two schedules. TCR sequencing covered fewer than 250 trial participants: 207 given two doses of AZD1222 and some 25 given two doses of MenACWY control vaccine. Trial participants were enrolled by age into subgroups of 18-55, 56-69 and 70-plus years, and roughly 150, 30 and 60 TCR-sequenced participants, respectively, were included in these subgroups.

The study at large found these results: The whole spike protein was spanned by vaccine-associated CD4 TCRs, and dominant responses were seen in regions 160-218 and 743-854. No day 14 peak-response samples were available, so repertoires were characterized only after the peak T cell response. Reportedly, close to half of the unique spike-specific TCRs recognized epitopes lying outside the regions that are mutated in the B.1.351 and B.1.1.7 variants. A significant rise in spike-specific TCR breadth and depth was observed after two AZD1222 doses relative to day 0 and relative to MenACWY recipients. Conclusions about previously exposed vaccinees are limited because only six or seven AZD1222 recipients were SARS-CoV-2 seropositive at baseline. Participants were mostly white British and included more females than males, and it was suggested by the authors that clonal diversity may have been underestimated. The 56-69-year group was small, and its depth increase did not reach significance, likely because of low power.

Taken from the germline V gene, the CDR1 and CDR2 loops are SGHTA and FQGTGA. Counted from cysteine to phenylalanine, this CDR3 has 16 amino acids. The sequence is cut down to CDR3 DNA, 48 bases in frame from base 1. Here V drops 5 bases and J drops 3 bases, and the junction holds 10 bases not matched to any gene. About this clone itself: Its antigen is unknown. Per-base qualities were not stored, and no clone one base away is much larger.

The CDR3 regions of human TCRbeta chains were analyzed by immunosequencing. Processing in the source paper ran as follows. TCRs in the repertoires were matched against a reference library of SARS-CoV-2-specific TCRs that had been generated with the MIRA antigen-specificity platform. Breadth meant the fraction of unique TCRs that were SARS-CoV-2-associated, whereas depth meant the fraction of total T cells that were SARS-CoV-2-associated. Using the MIRA data, every spike-specific TCR was mapped to the spike region that the TCR reacted to and assigned to either a CD4 or a CD8 class. Log10-transformed breadth and depth values were compared by one-way ANOVA with Sidak's multiple comparisons tests. Here the immuneACCESS table is served through TCRdb, limited to in-frame sequences with V and J called. Missing clones are a known gap in these copies; in checked studies unresolved V genes cover under half, and the rest lacks a known reason. For V, J and clone size, that table is used; D and trimming come from the DNA. Recorded for this sample are 80,000 to 130,000 clones; 85% to 90% of them occurred a single time. Of the sample, approximately 16% is held by the ten largest clones.

The meaning of the sample's time point label: baseline before first vaccination. The vaccinee samples were drawn from two UK trials, COV001 and COV002, one of which was a single-blind randomized controlled phase 2/3 trial testing AZD1222 (ChAdOx1 nCoV-19) in healthy adults. For TCRbeta chain sequencing, PBMC samples from trial participants were taken at day 0 and at day 28 after the second dose. This sample comprised peripheral blood, obtained on day 0 of AZD1222 vaccination. The clonotype comes from an adult in good health. The chain is assembled from TRBV7-3 and TRBJ1-3; TRBD1 agrees with 7 junctional bases. This receptor carries the CDR3 CASSPSGGVYGNTIYF. The nucleotides are TGTGCCAGCAGCCCATCAGGGGGGGTTTATGGAAACACCATATATTTT.